The text below deals with one TCR beta chain. Its antigen remains undetermined. One base away there is no much larger clone; base qualities are not given. In the germline V gene, CDR1 corresponds to SNHLY and CDR2 to FYNNEI. The CDR3 measures 15 amino acids from cysteine to phenylalanine. Solely the CDR3 DNA is kept, with 45 bases framed from the first base. The junction carries 12 bases between V and J, which are trimmed by 5 bases and 0 bases respectively. The immunoSEQ assay at survey resolution was used to sequence TCRbeta rearrangements from genomic DNA. The paper's data handling went like this. A lowest detectable productive clonotype frequency of 2.59 x 10-5 was observed in the TCR sequencing data. Analyses included only productive TCRbeta rearrangements, meaning complete and in-frame sequences. The clonality of each sample was calculated as Simpson clonality in the immunoSEQ Analyzer version 3.0. Clones were binned by frequency as very rare, small, medium, large (1-20%) or hyperexpanded (>20%). OLGA 1.2.3 estimated generation probabilities, VDJtools produced V-gene circos plots, VDJdb was queried for specificities, and GLIPH identified CDR3 motifs. The source is immuneACCESS, and TCRdb retained only in-frame sequences with V and J called. Part of the clones is not carried over; for the studies checked, unresolved V genes explain less than half of this, and the remainder is unexplained. V, J and clone size were drawn from that table, and D and trimming were deduced from the DNA. The sample table records approximately 30,000 clones; roughly 79% of these occur just once. Roughly 4.5% of the sample is held by the ten biggest clonotypes.

The entry originates in a study of STAT5B mutations in CD4+ large granular lymphocyte leukemia (dated by TCRdb to the early 2020s). A note on the overall study: Among healthy controls, the CDR3 'QG' motif was associated with a particular HLA allele. TCRbeta repertoires of CD4+ T-cell large granular lymphocyte leukemia patients were compared with those of healthy blood donors. Flow cytometry on FACSCanto II or FACSVerse confirmed that purified fractions exceeded 95% purity among lymphocytes.

Healthy controls were roughly 40 blood donors whose buffy coats came from the Finnish Red Cross blood service. All TCR-sequenced material derived from peripheral blood: patient blood samples and healthy donor buffy coats. Ficoll-Hypaque gradient centrifugation was used to isolate peripheral blood mononuclear cells. Magnetic purification was used to isolate CD4+ cells from the buffy coats of the healthy controls. Genomic DNA was extracted with the Gentra Puregene Cell and Tissue kit and quantified on a Qubit 2.0 fluorometer. Points the paper makes about the study in general: The main leukemic clonotypes were found to be private to each patient, although around a quarter of the main leukemic clonotypes were detected at low frequency in the non-leukemic repertoires of other patients. Enrichment of TRBV06-family usage was observed among the top patient clones (8/27) relative to healthy controls (2/35). The data were not HLA-matched, and the relatively small sample size could explain the higher clonality seen in CD4+ compared with CD8+ T-LGLL. CD4-sorted patient repertoires appeared more clonal than healthy CD4+ repertoires, and this difference persisted after removing the putative leukemic clones.

The chain is encoded by TRBV2 joined to TRBJ2-3; the D gene is perhaps TRBD2, on 6 matching bases. This sequence was found in a human donor in good health. The sample taken for sequencing was CD4+ T cells from blood buffy coats. The DNA sequence reads TGTGCCAGCAGTTCGGTAGCGGCTAGCACAGATACGCAGTATTTT. This encodes CASSSVAASTDTQYF.